This TCR beta chain was recorded in a study of blood T cell repertoires in COVID-19. Across the study: Samples representing acute and convalescent COVID-19 were sourced from the United States, Italy and Spain. Sources were T cells, B-cell-depleted T cells, or PBMCs; the material itself was cDNA or gDNA.

The CDR3 consists of 13 residues. V gave up 3 bases and J gave up 1 base, with 6 bases separating them. Germline V gene data show CDR1 as MNHEY and CDR2 as SVGAGI. As handled by the study authors: Reference gene primer amplification gave estimated nucleated cell counts. Sequencing used immunoSEQ multiplex PCR; TCRdb keeps in-frame clones, though not all of them. The V and J calls and clone size come from that table; D and trimming were worked out from the DNA. The sample carries about 280,000 clones, 86% recorded once. This chain links TRBV6-5 with TRBJ1-1; unclear D gene. This TCR derives from a man in his forties or fifties with active or convalescent COVID-19. Sequenced material: peripheral blood. Written as DNA, the CDR3 is TGTGCCAGCAGTTATCAGGAGAACACTGAAGCTTTCTTT. Encoded protein: CASSYQENTEAFF.